The 25 T cell receptor beta chains in this list originate from one sample, sequenced in a study of T-cell memory formation after mild COVID-19. TCRdb processed the 5' RACE reads anew with MiXCR; each CDR3 protein has one entry. In the table there are 300,000 or so distinct CDR3 sequences, under 20% of which are singletons. Sequenced sample: PBMCs or a T cell subset sorted from them (not recorded which). The receptors derive from a man aged 18 to 29 who had mild COVID-19 (a few samples of this study predate the infection). Cell type and time point are not known.

The chain has TRBV6-1 and TRBJ2-1; D unclear. The CDR3 is 10 amino acids. The V gene lost 8 bases and the J gene lost 7 bases, with 6 bases spanning the gap. Germline V gives CDR1 MNHNS, CDR2 SASEGT. The CDR3 here is CASAENEQFF. In DNA form, the CDR3 reads TGTGCCAGCGCGGAAAATGAGCAGTTCTTC.

At least ten counts were recorded for this clonotype. J is TRBJ2-7 and V is TRBV7-9, with D unresolved. The ends were cut back, 5 bases at V and 7 bases at J, with 12 bases in the middle. Germline V gene lookup returns CDR1 SEHNR and CDR2 FQNEAQ (reference sequence). The CDR3 has 12 amino acids. The CDR3 here is CASSPGSSEQYF. In nucleotides, the CDR3 is TGTGCCAGCAGCCCGGGTAGCAGTGAGCAGTACTTC.

The chain joins TRBV5-6 to TRBJ2-5; weak D call: TRBD2 (7 bases). V lost 6 bases and J 5 bases, leaving 20 bases between the germline ends. The CDR3 is made up of 15 amino acids. CDR1 and CDR2 (germline): SGHDT, YYEEEE. In DNA, the CDR3 is TGTGCCAGCACTCCTCCCGTGGGGGGGCGGGAGACCCAGTACTTC. Translated: CASTPPVGGRETQYF.

This clonotype was counted many times. This chain uses TRBV5-1 with TRBJ1-1; tentative D call: TRBD1 (6 bases). V was pared by 4 bases and J by 0 bases, with 10 bases between. Germline V gene data show CDR1 as SGHRS and CDR2 as YFSETQ. CDR3 length equals 14 residues. The chain's CDR3 is CASSVGTMNTEAFF. The CDR3 nucleotides read TGCGCCAGCAGCGTGGGGACAATGAACACTGAAGCTTTCTTT.

This clonotype was counted only a few times. J is TRBJ1-1 and V is TRBV29-1; TRBD1 is a possible D gene (5 bases). CDR1 is SQVTM, CDR2 ANQGSEA, per germline. CDR3 length equals 11 residues. Trimming removed 6 bases from V and 8 bases from J, with 13 bases in between. In DNA, the CDR3 is TGCAGCGTGGCCCCAGGGTTCGAAGCTTTCTTT. Protein: CSVAPGFEAFF.

This clonotype showed up just once. This chain uses TRBV6-1 with TRBJ2-7, with TRBD2 matching 10 bases. The CDR3 totals 15 residues. The J segment lost 2 bases and the V segment lost 3 bases, leaving 4 bases of the junction unmatched. CDR1 is MNHNS and CDR2 is SASEGT in the germline V gene. The CDR3 DNA follows: TGTGCCAGCAGTGACCCGGGACTAGCGACCTACGAGCAGTACTTC. This sequence encodes CASSDPGLATYEQYF.

Only a few counts were recorded for this clonotype. The V and J genes are TRBV9 and TRBJ2-3; a possible D gene is TRBD2 (6 bases). The germline gives CDR1 SGDLS, CDR2 YYNGEE. The CDR3 totals 13 residues. Trimming left V 3 bases short and J 6 bases short, with 11 bases between. The CDR3 DNA follows: TGTGCCAGCAGCGGACTAGGGGAGGATACGCAGTATTTT. Protein: CASSGLGEDTQYF.

This clonotype turned up a few times. The genes are TRBV7-7 and TRBJ2-3; 12 nucleotides align to TRBD2. CDR1 SSHAT and CDR2 FNYEAQ come from the germline V gene (reference sequence). The CDR3 extends over 15 amino acids. V was clipped by 1 base and J by 6 bases; unmatched bases: 2. CDR3: CASSLGGTSGDTQYF. The CDR3 DNA follows: TGTGCCAGCAGCTTAGGGGGGACTAGCGGGGATACGCAGTATTTT.

This clonotype has just a few counts. The V and J genes are TRBV12-3 or TRBV12-4 and TRBJ1-5; no firm D call. Trimming took 3 bases from V and 8 from J, leaving 11 bases between them. The CDR3 has 13 residues. The DNA for the CDR3 is TGTGCCAGCAGTTTCGCAGAGAGGGAGCCCCAGCATTTT. Protein sequence: CASSFAEREPQHF.

This chain joins TRBV5-6 and TRBJ2-3; D is unresolved. CDR1 is SGHDT and CDR2 is YYEEEE in the germline V gene. V gave up 5 bases and J gave up 2 bases, with 18 bases separating them. The CDR3 loop spans 16 amino acids. The CDR3, as DNA: TGTGCCAGCAGTCACCCCCCGACTTTTAACACAGATACGCAGTATTTT. Translating gives CASSHPPTFNTDTQYF.

This clonotype occurred once. The CDR3 spells CASSQSEDLEQYF. The CDR3 DNA sequence: TGCGCCAGCAGTCAATCTGAGGATCTCGAGCAGTACTTC. The chain is built from TRBV23-1 and TRBJ2-7, with no clear D. TRBV23-1 is marked as an open reading frame, function uncertain. The CDR3 is made up of 13 amino acids. Trimming cost V 0 bases and J 6 bases, with 9 bases left between them.

This clonotype has only a few counts. V is TRBV20-1 and J is TRBJ2-7; D may be TRBD1 or TRBD2 (5 bases each). V lost 3 bases to trimming and J lost 3 bases, with 6 bases between them. CDR1 and CDR2 (germline): DFQATT, SNEGSKA (reference sequence). This CDR3 is built from 11 residues. CDR3 in DNA: TGCAGTGCTAGGAGGGGCTACGAGCAGTACGTC. This codes for CSARRGYEQYV.

This clonotype has a handful of counts. The gene calls are TRBV7-2 and TRBJ2-5; D ambiguous. Trimming cost V 0 bases and J 4 bases, with 3 bases left between them. CDR1 and CDR2 from the germline V gene are SGHTA and FQGNSA. The CDR3 is made up of 12 amino acids. The CDR3 loop is CASSLAAETQYF. DNA of the CDR3: TGTGCCAGCAGCTTAGCGGCAGAGACCCAGTACTTC. The complete variable domain, with remaining parts taken from reference TRBV7-2 and TRBJ2-5, reads GAGVSQSPSNKVTEKGKDVELRCDPISGHTALYWYRQSLGQGLEFLIYFQGNSAPDKSGLPSDRFSAERTGGSVSTLTIQRTQQEDSAVYLCASSLAAETQYFGPGTRLLVL.

V gene TRBV5-1 combines with J gene TRBJ1-6; D not resolved. This CDR3 contains 15 residues. CDR1 SGHRS and CDR2 YFSETQ come from the germline V gene. Trimming pared 7 bases from V and 6 bases from J, leaving 17 bases between. This chain's CDR3 is CASSLNPGSNSPLHF. As DNA, the CDR3 is TGCGCCAGCTCTCTAAATCCGGGATCTAATTCACCCCTCCACTTT.

The chain has TRBV9 and TRBJ1-3; possibly TRBD1 for D (5 bases). Per germline, CDR1 SGDLS and CDR2 YYNGEE. V was cut by 3 bases and J by 0 bases, with 7 bases left in between. The CDR3 has 14 residues. CDR3 amino acids: CASSGGLSGNTIYF. CDR3 nucleotide sequence: TGTGCCAGCAGCGGGGGACTCTCTGGAAACACCATATATTTT.

The sample holds many counts of this clonotype. The chain employs TRBV6-4 and TRBJ2-3, with a weak D call TRBD1 (6 bases). V lost 2 bases and J lost 1, with 13 bases in between. In germline, CDR1 is MRHNA, CDR2 SNTAGT. The CDR3 length is 16 residues. CDR3 region: CASSDKTGSGTDTQYF. CDR3 sequence (DNA): TGTGCCAGCAGTGACAAAACAGGGAGCGGCACAGATACGCAGTATTTT.

The J gene is TRBJ2-3, the V gene TRBV5-1, with D possibly TRBD1 on 5 matching bases. The length of the CDR3 is 15 residues. The germline V and J ends were trimmed by 4 bases and 0 bases, with 12 bases remaining between them. Looked up from germline, CDR1 is SGHRS and CDR2 is YFSETQ. The CDR3 DNA sequence: TGCGCCAGCAGCCGGACAACCGGGAGCACAGATACGCAGTATTTT. Amino acid sequence: CASSRTTGSTDTQYF.

In its sample, this clonotype was seen many times. CDR3 amino acids: CASFRGETQYF. Written as DNA, the CDR3 is TGTGCCAGCTTCCGGGGCGAGACCCAGTACTTC. The rearrangement uses TRBV27 and TRBJ2-5; either TRBD1 or TRBD2 may fit D (5 bases each). Trimming removed 8 bases from V and 5 bases from J, with 9 bases in between. Germline V gives CDR1 MNHEY, CDR2 SMNVEV (reference sequence). The CDR3 runs 11 residues.

The chain is built from TRBV28 and TRBJ1-5; unclear D gene. The CDR3 totals 16 residues. With 3 bases removed from V and 2 bases from J, the gap between germline ends came to 14 bases. The germline gives CDR1 MDHEN, CDR2 SYDVKM. CDR3 loop: CASSFRNVKGNQPQHF. CDR3 sequence (DNA): TGTGCCAGCAGTTTTAGGAACGTTAAAGGCAATCAGCCCCAGCATTTT.

This clonotype occurred a few times. The rearrangement links TRBV18 to TRBJ2-3, with 9 bases identical to TRBD2. V gave up 3 bases and J gave up 1 base; unmatched junction bases: 11. The CDR3 runs to 18 residues. The germline V gene has CDR1 KGHSH and CDR2 LQKENI. The chain's CDR3 is CASSPLGSGGSRTDTQYF. The CDR3 DNA follows: TGTGCCAGCTCACCGTTGGGGAGCGGGGGGTCCCGCACAGATACGCAGTATTTT.

This clonotype has a handful of counts. The J gene is TRBJ2-3, the V gene TRBV9; tentative D call: TRBD2 (5 bases). This CDR3 has 14 amino acids. V lost 1 base and J 3 bases, leaving 9 bases between the germline ends. Per the germline V gene, CDR1 is SGDLS and CDR2 is YYNGEE. This chain's CDR3 is CASSVKSGTDTQYF. CDR3 DNA: TGTGCCAGCAGCGTAAAATCGGGAACAGATACGCAGTATTTT.

The table lists this clonotype with many counts. This chain joins TRBV2 and TRBJ2-5; 16 bases match TRBD2. From germline, CDR1 is SNHLY and CDR2 FYNNEI. The V and J ends lost 6 bases and 9 bases, in that order; junction bases with no gene match: 4. The length of the CDR3 is 14 residues. CDR3 coding DNA: TGTGCCAGCAGCCCCGGGACTAGCGGGGGGGCCCAGTACTTC. Translation gives CASSPGTSGGAQYF.

This clonotype was seen ten or more times. The chain joins TRBV7-2 to TRBJ1-5, with a tentative D call TRBD1 (5 bases). CDR1 and CDR2 from the germline V gene are SGHTA and FQGNSA. Trimming removed 1 base at V and 7 bases at J, with 17 bases between. The CDR3 length is 16 residues. The CDR3 loop is CASSLGSRGSGQPQHF. As DNA, the CDR3 is TGTGCCAGCAGCTTAGGTTCGCGGGGCTCCGGCCAGCCCCAGCATTTT. Full variable domain (remainder filled in from reference TRBV7-2 and TRBJ1-5): GAGVSQSPSNKVTEKGKDVELRCDPISGHTALYWYRQSLGQGLEFLIYFQGNSAPDKSGLPSDRFSAERTGGSVSTLTIQRTQQEDSAVYLCASSLGSRGSGQPQHFGDGTRLSIL.

This clonotype has more than one count but fewer than ten. V and J are TRBV11-1 and TRBJ2-1; possibly TRBD2 for D (6 bases). Trimming cost V 3 bases and J 9 bases, with 12 bases left between them. The CDR3 runs 13 residues. The germline CDR1 and CDR2 sequences are SGHAT and FQDESV (reference sequence). The CDR3 bases are TGTGCCAGCAGCTTGCCCTTCGGGGGTGAGCAGTTCTTC. Its protein is CASSLPFGGEQFF.

This clonotype was detected many times. The rearrangement uses TRBV2 and TRBJ1-1, with D possibly matching TRBD1 (5 bases). Germline values: CDR1 SNHLY, CDR2 FYNNEI. Trimming removed 8 bases from V and 4 bases from J, with 17 bases in between. CDR3 length: 14 residues. In DNA, the CDR3 is TGTGCCAGCGGGTTCGTGGGCAGGGCCACTGAAGCTTTCTTT. Its protein is CASGFVGRATEAFF.